These 27 T cell receptor beta chains share one sample of origin, sequenced in a study of regulatory T cells in long-lasting Graves disease. This sample's time point: persistent/refractory GD, antithyroid drugs over 5 years with positive TRAb. RNA from PBMCs was the source of the TCR library. With iRepertoire HTBI primers and Arm-PCR of CDR3 regions, TCR beta libraries were built. In TCRdb, the multiplex PCR reads were re-called with MiXCR into one record per CDR3 protein. The sample yields roughly 400,000 distinct CDR3 sequences, around a fifth seen once. This specimen was peripheral blood mononuclear cells (PBMCs), taken when the disease was refractory, from a patient treated with antithyroid drugs. The receptors were gathered from a female donor with Graves disease.

Many counts were recorded for this clonotype. This sequence joins TRBV27 and TRBJ1-2; D gene uncertain. The CDR3 has 13 residues. Germline CDR1 reads MNHEY; CDR2 reads SMNVEV (reference sequence). Trimming took off 3 bases at V and 8 bases at J, with 13 bases between the two ends. CDR3 amino acids: CASSLSGYYGYTF. The DNA of the CDR3 is TGTGCCAGCAGTTTGTCAGGATATTACGGCTACACCTTC.

The chain carries TRBV20-1 and TRBJ2-7; TRBD2 matches 7 bases. CDR3 size: 14 residues. The germline V gene encodes CDR1 DFQATT and CDR2 SNEGSKA (reference sequence). V lost 1 base, J lost 4 bases, and 7 bases stayed unmatched. The DNA of the CDR3 is TGCAGTGCTAGAGTGAGCGGGAACCGATACGAGCAGTACTTC. Protein product: CSARVSGNRYEQYF.

This clonotype was observed a few times. The gene calls are TRBV19 and TRBJ2-6; no clear D gene. There are 15 residues in the CDR3. CDR1 and CDR2 (germline): LNHDA, SQIVND (reference sequence). V lost 3 bases, J lost 0 bases, and 6 bases lay in between. The CDR3 region is CASSIKYSGANVLTF. The CDR3, as DNA: TGTGCCAGTAGTATTAAATACTCTGGGGCCAACGTCCTGACTTTC.

V gene TRBV4-1 combines with J gene TRBJ1-1; D is ambiguous. V was pared by 4 bases and J by 2 bases, with 14 bases between. The V gene's germline CDR1 is MGHRA and CDR2 YSYEKL. The CDR3 has 15 residues. The CDR3 DNA sequence: TGCGCCAGCAGCCCTAAAAGGGAGGGAAACACTGAAGCTTTCTTT. This translates into CASSPKREGNTEAFF.

This clonotype has only a few counts. This chain links TRBV27 with TRBJ2-3, with D tentatively TRBD2 (5 bases). Looked up from germline, CDR1 is MNHEY and CDR2 is SMNVEV (reference sequence). This CDR3 region has 13 residues. The CDR3 region is CATRRDVTDTQYF. The CDR3 DNA sequence: TGTGCAACCCGACGGGATGTTACTGATACGCAGTATTTT.

At least ten counts were recorded for this clonotype. The J gene is TRBJ2-5, the V gene TRBV5-4; unclear D gene. V was pared by 4 bases and J by 0 bases, with 13 bases between. The CDR3 runs 15 residues. Germline CDR1 SGHNT, CDR2 YYREEE (reference sequence). CDR3 nucleotides: TGTGCCAGCAGCCCCGACTTACAGTACCAAGAGACCCAGTACTTC. This translates into CASSPDLQYQETQYF. Looking up the rest from reference TRBV5-4 and TRBJ2-5 gives the full variable domain: ETGVTQSPTHLIKTRGQQVTLRCSSQSGHNTVSWYQQALGQGPQFIFQYYREEENGRGNFPPRFSGLQFPNYSSELNVNALELDDSALYLCASSPDLQYQETQYFGPGTRLLVL.

The rearrangement uses TRBV12-3 or TRBV12-4 and TRBJ2-2; D is undetermined. The CDR3 has 14 amino acids. Trimming removed 7 bases from V and 1 base from J, with 10 bases in between. The CDR3 here is CASTGRMNTGELFF. CDR3 coding DNA: TGTGCCAGCACCGGCAGAATGAACACCGGGGAGCTGTTTTTT.

Ten or more counts support this clonotype. The V call is TRBV28, the J call TRBJ2-7; TRBD1 aligns across 7 bases. After removal of 6 bases from V and 2 bases from J, the junction contained 13 bases not matched to a gene. The CDR3 runs 16 residues. Germline V lookup: CDR1 MDHEN, CDR2 SYDVKM. DNA of the CDR3: TGTGCCAGCAGCCCGTCCCCGGGACAGATGACCTACGAGCAGTACTTC. This encodes CASSPSPGQMTYEQYF.

At least ten counts were recorded for this clonotype. The chain couples TRBV2 to TRBJ2-1, with 9 bases identical to TRBD1. The length of the CDR3 is 14 residues. The junction had 2 bases not matched to a gene; V was cut back by 5 bases and J by 3 bases. CDR1 is SNHLY and CDR2 is FYNNEI in the germline V gene. The DNA of the CDR3 is TGTGCCAGCAGTTGGACAGGGGACTACAATGAGCAGTTCTTC. This sequence encodes CASSWTGDYNEQFF.

This sequence joins TRBV6-5 and TRBJ1-6, with TRBD1 as a possible D gene (5 bases). Trimming stripped 2 bases from V and 10 bases from J, with 12 bases between. The CDR3 spans 14 residues. The germline V gene encodes CDR1 MNHEY and CDR2 SVGAGI. In DNA form, the CDR3 reads TGTGCCAGCAGTTACGTTCAGGGCCTATCACCCCTCCACTTT. This sequence encodes CASSYVQGLSPLHF.

This clonotype occurred many times. This chain connects TRBV30 to TRBJ2-5, with 8 positions matching TRBD1. The V gene's germline CDR1 is GTSNPN and CDR2 SVGIG (reference sequence). J gave up 5 bases and V 5 bases, and 4 bases lay outside the gene matches. The CDR3 sequence is 12 residues long. Written as DNA, the CDR3 is TGTGCCTGGGGGGCAGGGGGCGAGACCCAGTACTTC. Its protein is CAWGAGGETQYF. The full variable domain, rest sourced from reference TRBV30 and TRBJ2-5, is SQTIHQWPATLVQPVGSPLSLECTVEGTSNPNLYWYRQAAGRGLQLLFYSVGIGQISSEVPQNLSASRPQDRQFILSSKKLLLSDSGFYLCAWGAGGETQYFGPGTRLLVL.

This clonotype was seen many times. The chain carries TRBV10-3 and TRBJ1-2; D gene uncertain. Germline V gives CDR1 ENHRY, CDR2 SYGVKD. The germline V and J ends were trimmed by 10 bases and 0 bases, with 15 bases remaining between them. The CDR3 runs to 14 residues. The CDR3 bases are TGTGCCACCCGGGAGGGCGAAGCTAACTATGGCTACACCTTC. The encoded protein is CATREGEANYGYTF.

The chain joins TRBV29-1 to TRBJ2-7; 10 bases map to TRBD1. The V and J ends lost 7 bases and 3 bases, in that order; junction bases with no gene match: 6. The CDR3 length is 13 residues. Germline assignment: CDR1 SQVTM and CDR2 ANQGSEA. The CDR3 DNA reads as TGCAGCGCCGGGGACAGGGGAGTCTACGAGCAGTACTTC. It encodes CSAGDRGVYEQYF.

The sample holds many counts of this clonotype. The chain employs TRBV2 and TRBJ2-7, with D perhaps matching TRBD2 (6 bases). This CDR3 region has 13 residues. Between the trimmed V and J ends, which lost 5 bases and 8 bases, there was a span of 16 bases. The germline gives CDR1 SNHLY, CDR2 FYNNEI. The CDR3 DNA reads as TGTGCCAGCAGTACCGGGCCCGGGAGCAAGCAGTACTTC. Protein product: CASSTGPGSKQYF.

This clonotype was counted ten times or more. The V gene is TRBV20-1, the J gene TRBJ2-7, with D maybe TRBD1 (7 bases). V gave up 3 bases and J gave up 1 base, with 13 bases separating them. From germline, CDR1 is DFQATT and CDR2 SNEGSKA (reference sequence). This CDR3 spans 14 amino acids. CDR3 protein: CSASPRGESYEQYF. In DNA form, the CDR3 reads TGCAGTGCTAGCCCCAGGGGGGAGTCCTACGAGCAGTACTTC.

The chain employs TRBV20-1 and TRBJ1-5; D possibly corresponds to TRBD1 (5 bases). CDR3 length: 17 residues. The V and J ends lost 1 base and 12 bases respectively, with 28 bases between them. CDR1 DFQATT and CDR2 SNEGSKA come from the germline V gene (reference sequence). The CDR3 region is CSARVSFRGRALADQHF. CDR3 nucleotide sequence: TGCAGTGCTAGAGTATCATTCCGGGGCAGGGCATTAGCTGACCAGCATTTT.

Details on this clonotype: One junction end disagrees with the germline gene, perhaps due to a read error. The chain uses TRBV7-9 and TRBJ2-2; D gene unclear. Per germline, CDR1 SEHNR and CDR2 FQNEAQ (reference sequence). The CDR3 is 14 amino acids. DNA for the CDR3: TGTGCCGGCAGCTGGACCCTGTACACCGGGGAGCTGTTTTTT. Its protein is CAGSWTLYTGELFF. The entire variable domain, with the rest obtained from reference TRBV7-9 and TRBJ2-2, is as follows: DTGVSQNPRHKITKRGQNVTFRCDPISEHNRLYWYRQTLGQGPEFLTYFQNEAQLEKSRLLSDRFSAERPKGSFSTLEIQRTEQGDSAMYLCAGSWTLYTGELFFGEGSRLTVL.

Only a few counts were recorded for this clonotype. The V and J genes are TRBV3-1 and TRBJ1-4, with D perhaps TRBD1 (5 bases). Trimming cost V 5 bases and J 0 bases, with 16 bases left between them. CDR1 is LGHDT and CDR2 is YNNKEL in the germline V gene (reference sequence). The CDR3 is made up of 17 amino acids. In DNA form, the CDR3 reads TGTGCCAGCAGCTCGTTCACTAGGGGAGCAACTAATGAAAAACTGTTTTTT. Translated, it gives CASSSFTRGATNEKLFF. The variable domain in full, completed from reference TRBV3-1 and TRBJ1-4, reads DTAVSQTPKYLVTQMGNDKSIKCEQNLGHDTMYWYKQDSKKFLKIMFSYNNKELIINETVPNRFSPKSPDKAHLNLHINSLELGDSAVYFCASSSFTRGATNEKLFFGSGTQLSVL.

The rearrangement uses TRBV10-3 and TRBJ1-5; no clear D gene. The CDR3 extends over 13 amino acids. V lost 7 bases and J lost 0, with 7 bases in between. Germline CDR1 reads ENHRY; CDR2 reads SYGVKD. The CDR3 loop reads CAIKQNSNQPQHF. The CDR3 DNA follows: TGTGCCATCAAGCAGAATAGCAATCAGCCCCAGCATTTT.

This clonotype was detected a few times. The rearrangement joins TRBV7-3 to TRBJ2-3; D might be TRBD1 (7 bases). The CDR3 covers 14 residues. Germline V CDR1 and CDR2: SGHTA, FQGTGA. Trimming cost V 5 bases and J 5 bases, with 14 bases left between them. CDR3: CASSHSGGKDTQYF. The CDR3 bases are TGTGCCAGCAGCCACTCAGGGGGGAAAGATACGCAGTATTTT.

This clonotype came up many times. The chain is built from TRBV29-1 and TRBJ1-1, with D possibly TRBD1 on 5 matching bases. The CDR3 extends over 14 amino acids. V gave up 6 bases and J gave up 4 bases, with 18 bases separating them. In germline, CDR1 is SQVTM, CDR2 ANQGSEA. As DNA, the CDR3 is TGCAGCGTCAAAAGGGAAGGGGAGAGCACTGAAGCTTTCTTT. It is translated as CSVKREGESTEAFF.

This chain uses TRBV9 with TRBJ2-2; D is ambiguous. From germline, CDR1 is SGDLS and CDR2 YYNGEE. V was trimmed by 4 bases and J by 3 bases, leaving 16 bases between them. This CDR3 contains 16 residues. The CDR3 bases are TGTGCCAGCAGCTCAGACTGGGTCACAGACACCGGGGAGCTGTTTTTT. It codes for CASSSDWVTDTGELFF. Full variable domain (rest looked up from reference TRBV9 and TRBJ2-2): DSGVTQTPKHLITATGQRVTLRCSPRSGDLSVYWYQQSLDQGLQFLIQYYNGEERAKGNILERFSAQQFPDLHSELNLSSLELGDSALYFCASSSDWVTDTGELFFGEGSRLTVL.

The sample holds a few counts of this clonotype. V gene TRBV28 combines with J gene TRBJ2-5, with unresolved D. With 5 bases removed from V and 5 bases from J, the gap between germline ends came to 15 bases. Germline V gene lookup returns CDR1 MDHEN and CDR2 SYDVKM. This CDR3 has 14 residues. For the CDR3, the DNA is TGTGCCAGCAGTCGCCCCGGGCCCGCGGAGACCCAGTACTTC. It codes for CASSRPGPAETQYF.

Ten or more counts support this clonotype. V gene TRBV28 combines with J gene TRBJ2-7; 9 bases are shared with TRBD2. Germline values: CDR1 MDHEN, CDR2 SYDVKM. The CDR3 is made up of 15 amino acids. V lost 6 bases, J lost 0 bases, and 6 bases stayed unmatched. CDR3 nucleotide sequence: TGTGCCAGCAGCTCCCCGGGACTAGCCTCCTACGAGCAGTACTTC. It translates to CASSSPGLASYEQYF.

This clonotype was seen a few times. V usage is TRBV12-5 and J usage is TRBJ2-3; 11 nucleotides align to TRBD2. The CDR3 loop spans 15 amino acids. The trim removed 7 bases at V and 1 base at J, leaving 4 bases unmatched. Germline CDR1 is LGHNT and CDR2 is FRNRAP. CDR3: CASAPGLAGTDTQYF. In nucleotides, the CDR3 is TGTGCTAGTGCCCCGGGACTAGCGGGCACAGATACGCAGTATTTT.

The sample holds a few counts of this clonotype. The gene calls are TRBV7-9 and TRBJ2-1; a weak D match, TRBD1 (5 bases). Trimming shortened V by 4 bases and J by 2 bases, and 24 bases separated the two germline ends. From germline, CDR1 is SEHNR and CDR2 FQNEAQ (reference sequence). This CDR3 spans 19 amino acids. CDR3 residues: CASSSGDSALNPTYNEQFF. In DNA, the CDR3 is TGTGCCAGCAGCTCTGGCGACAGTGCTTTAAACCCGACCTACAATGAGCAGTTCTTC.

This clonotype was detected ten times or more. This chain joins TRBV11-2 and TRBJ2-7, with D perhaps TRBD1 (6 bases). The CDR3 sequence is 13 residues long. The V end lost 5 bases, the J end lost 11 bases, and 19 bases lay between the germline ends. CDR1 and CDR2 from the germline V gene are SGHAT and FQNNGV. In nucleotides, the CDR3 is TGTGCCAGCAGCGGGGCAGGGGTCCCGGTCGAGTACTTC. It encodes CASSGAGVPVEYF.